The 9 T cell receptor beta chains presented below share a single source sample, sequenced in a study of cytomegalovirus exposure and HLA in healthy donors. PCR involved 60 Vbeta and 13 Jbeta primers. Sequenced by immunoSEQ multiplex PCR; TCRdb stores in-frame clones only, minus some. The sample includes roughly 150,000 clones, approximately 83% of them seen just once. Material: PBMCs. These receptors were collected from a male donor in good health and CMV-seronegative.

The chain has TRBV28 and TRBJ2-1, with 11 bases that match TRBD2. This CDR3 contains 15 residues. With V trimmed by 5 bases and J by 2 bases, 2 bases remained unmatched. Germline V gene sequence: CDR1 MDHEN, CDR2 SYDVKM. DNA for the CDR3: TGTGCCAGCAGTCCGACTAGCGGGACCTACAATGAGCAGTTCTTC. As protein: CASSPTSGTYNEQFF.

DNA of the CDR3: TGTGCCAGCAGCTTAACTACCGGAAACACCATATATTTT. The encoded protein is CASSLTTGNTIYF. The rearrangement uses TRBV7-2 and TRBJ1-3; D is unclear. CDR1 and CDR2 from the germline V gene are SGHTA and FQGNSA. The CDR3 totals 13 residues. Trimming took off 2 bases at V and 4 bases at J, with 6 bases between the two ends.

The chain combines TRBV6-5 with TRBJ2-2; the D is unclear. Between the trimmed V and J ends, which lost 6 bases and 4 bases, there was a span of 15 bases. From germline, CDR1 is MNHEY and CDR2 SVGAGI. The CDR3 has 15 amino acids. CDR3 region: CASRYSFPLTGELFF. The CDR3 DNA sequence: TGTGCCAGCAGATATTCCTTTCCCCTCACCGGGGAGCTGTTTTTT.

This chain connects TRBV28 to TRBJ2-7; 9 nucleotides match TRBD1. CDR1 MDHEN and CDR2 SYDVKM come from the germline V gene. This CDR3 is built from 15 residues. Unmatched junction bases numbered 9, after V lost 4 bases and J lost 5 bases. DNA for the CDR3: TGTGCCAGCAGTTATGGACAGGGGATCTTCCACGAGCAGTACTTC. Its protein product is CASSYGQGIFHEQYF.

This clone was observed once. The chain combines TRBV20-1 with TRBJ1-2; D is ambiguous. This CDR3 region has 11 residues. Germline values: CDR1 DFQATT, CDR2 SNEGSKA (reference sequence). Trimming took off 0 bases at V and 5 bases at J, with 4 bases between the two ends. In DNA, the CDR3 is TGCAGTGCTAGAGATCAGTATGGCTACACCTTC. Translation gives CSARDQYGYTF.

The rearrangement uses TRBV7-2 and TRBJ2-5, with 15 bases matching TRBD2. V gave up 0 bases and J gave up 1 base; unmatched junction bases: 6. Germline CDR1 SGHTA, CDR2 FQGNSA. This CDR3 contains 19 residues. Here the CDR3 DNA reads TGTGCCAGCAGCTTAGCCTCCGGGACTAGCGGGGGGTTCCAAGAGACCCAGTACTTC. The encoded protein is CASSLASGTSGGFQETQYF.

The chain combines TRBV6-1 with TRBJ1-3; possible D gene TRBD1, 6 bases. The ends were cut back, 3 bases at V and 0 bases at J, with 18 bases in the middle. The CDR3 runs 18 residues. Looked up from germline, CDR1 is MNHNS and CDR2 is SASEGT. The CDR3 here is CASSEGGAELYSGNTIYF. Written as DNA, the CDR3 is TGTGCCAGCAGTGAGGGGGGGGCGGAGCTTTACTCTGGAAACACCATATATTTT.

CDR3 sequence: CASSQANRNNEQFF. CDR3 in DNA: TGTGCCAGCAGCCAAGCGAACAGGAACAATGAGCAGTTCTTC. The V and J genes are TRBV4-2 and TRBJ2-1, with a possible D match to TRBD1 (5 bases). The CDR3 totals 14 residues. Germline CDR1 reads LGHNA; CDR2 reads YNFKEQ. The germline V and J ends were trimmed by 1 base and 5 bases, with 9 bases remaining between them.

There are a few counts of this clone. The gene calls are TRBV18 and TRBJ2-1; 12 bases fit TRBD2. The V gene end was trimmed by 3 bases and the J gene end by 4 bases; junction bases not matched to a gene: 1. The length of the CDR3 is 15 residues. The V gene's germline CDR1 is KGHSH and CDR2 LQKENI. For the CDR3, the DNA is TGTGCCAGCTCACCGACTAGCGGGGGATACAATGAGCAGTTCTTC. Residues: CASSPTSGGYNEQFF.